These T cell receptor beta chains were read from a single sample in a study of Ad26.COV2.S vaccination and SARS-CoV-2 variants. Method: immunoSEQ multiplex PCR; TCRdb's copy keeps in-frame clones and lacks some. The data hold around 420,000 clones, with around 89% observed a single time. The sample here was peripheral blood, taken in a trial of Ad26.COV2.S vaccine versus placebo. Receptors originate from a person aged 18 to 65 who received the Ad26.COV2.S COVID-19 vaccine or a placebo. The CDR3 runs from the conserved cysteine through the conserved F or W. D genes are given only for firm matches. Clone size is shown for a subset of rows, as once, few, many or a class of expanded clone.

D,V,length,size,J,DNA,CDR3
TRBD1,TRBV2,13,NA,TRBJ2-7,TGTGCCAGCAGGACAGGGTCGGGGCGCGAGCAGTACTTC,CASRTGSGREQYF
NA,TRBV11-3,14,NA,TRBJ2-5,TGTGCCAGCAGCTTACGGGGCGGGCAAGAGACCCAGTACTTC,CASSLRGGQETQYF
NA,TRBV10-1,15,NA,TRBJ2-3,TGCGCCAGCAGTAAGACAGGTCGGGGCACAGATACGCAGTATTTT,CASSKTGRGTDTQYF
TRBD1,TRBV28,15,once,TRBJ2-7,TGTGCCAGCAGTGCCCCCGGGACAGGGAACTACGAGCAGTACTTC,CASSAPGTGNYEQYF
NA,TRBV11-2,15,NA,TRBJ1-2,TGTGCCAGCAGCTGGTCCCCGAAAGGGGAGGTTGGCTACACCTTC,CASSWSPKGEVGYTF
TRBD2,TRBV5-8,15,NA,TRBJ2-3,TGTGCCAGCAGCTCCGGATCCGGGGGGAGCAATACGCAGTATTTT,CASSSGSGGSNTQYF
TRBD1,TRBV27,15,NA,TRBJ2-7,TGTGCCAGCAGTTTAGGGACAGGGTCTTTCTACGAGCAGTACTTC,CASSLGTGSFYEQYF
NA,TRBV12-5,14,NA,TRBJ1-3,TGTGCTAGTGGTTTGGGCAGCTCTGGAAACACCATATATTTT,CASGLGSSGNTIYF
NA,TRBV4-1,15,NA,TRBJ2-1,TGCGCCAGCAACACTAGCCCAACCTCCTACAATGAGCAGTTCTTC,CASNTSPTSYNEQFF
NA,TRBV7-2,15,NA,TRBJ2-3,TGTGCCAGCAGCGTTACGGGACGAGGCACAGATACGCAGTATTTT,CASSVTGRGTDTQYF
NA,TRBV7-2,16,NA,TRBJ1-5,TGTGCCAGCAGCTTAGGACCCGACAGGTCCTATCAGCCCCAGCATTTT,CASSLGPDRSYQPQHF
TRBD1,TRBV9,14,NA,TRBJ2-7,TGTGCCAGCAGCGGGCGACAGGGCGGCAACGAGCAGTACTTC,CASSGRQGGNEQYF
NA,TRBV12-3/TRBV12-4,13,once,TRBJ1-1,TGTGCCAGCAGTTACACCCTTAACACTGAAGCTTTCTTT,CASSYTLNTEAFF
TRBD1,TRBV3-1/TRBV3-2,17,once,TRBJ1-3,TGTGCCAGCAGCCAAGCCCTAGACAGGGAATCTGGAAACACCATATATTTT,CASSQALDRESGNTIYF
TRBD1,TRBV6-5,13,NA,TRBJ1-2,TGTGCCAGCAGAATGGGACAGGCTTATGGCTACACCTTC,CASRMGQAYGYTF
NA,TRBV11-3,14,once,TRBJ1-5,TGTGCCAGCAGCGGGCCCCGAGGGTTTTTCCCCCAGCATTTT,CASSGPRGFFPQHF
NA,TRBV2,14,NA,TRBJ2-7,TGTGCCAGCAGTGAACTGGGGACGGTGTACGAGCAGTACTTC,CASSELGTVYEQYF
NA,TRBV19,12,NA,TRBJ1-2,TGTGCCAGTAGTATCCCAGGCCGTGGCTACACCTTC,CASSIPGRGYTF
NA,TRBV28,11,once,TRBJ1-6,TGTGCCAGCAGCCGGCGGTCACCCCTCCACTTT,CASSRRSPLHF
NA,TRBV28,15,NA,TRBJ2-3,TGTGCCAGCACCTTAAGAGTGATGGGCGCAGATACGCAGTATTTT,CASTLRVMGADTQYF
NA,TRBV3-1/TRBV3-2,16,NA,TRBJ2-1,TGTGCCAGCAGCCAATATGCCGGAAACTCCTACAATGAGCAGTTCTTC,CASSQYAGNSYNEQFF
TRBD1,TRBV5-1,15,NA,TRBJ1-5,TGCGCCAGCAGCTCGGGACAGGGCGGTAATCAGCCCCAGCATTTT,CASSSGQGGNQPQHF
NA,TRBV5-1,14,few,TRBJ2-7,TGCGCCAGCAGCTCGGAAGACTGGTCCTACGAGCAGTACTTC,CASSSEDWSYEQYF
NA,TRBV30,14,NA,TRBJ2-3,TGTGCCTGGACCCCAGCCGTCCGCACAGATACGCAGTATTTT,CAWTPAVRTDTQYF
NA,TRBV5-1,16,NA,TRBJ1-2,TGCGCCAGCAGCTCCGGGGGAGGGAGGGACCTCTATGGCTACACCTTC,CASSSGGGRDLYGYTF
NA,TRBV6-5,12,NA,TRBJ2-5,TGTGCCAGCGGGGAGGGGGAAGAGACCCAGTACTTC,CASGEGEETQYF
TRBD1,TRBV7-9,16,NA,TRBJ1-6,TGTGCCAGCAGCTTAGGGGACAGGGGATTAAATTCACCCCTCCACTTT,CASSLGDRGLNSPLHF
NA,TRBV6-5,13,NA,TRBJ2-7,TGTGCCTCCGGCGGGACGTCATCCTACGAGCAGTACTTC,CASGGTSSYEQYF
NA,TRBV5-6,17,NA,TRBJ2-7,TGTGCCAGCAGCGTACACGGAGGGACGACAACTTCCTACGAGCAGTACTTC,CASSVHGGTTTSYEQYF
NA,TRBV6-6,12,NA,TRBJ2-1,TGTGCCAGCAGTAGTTATAAGAATGAGCAGTTCTTC,CASSSYKNEQFF
NA,TRBV6-5,13,NA,TRBJ2-1,TGTGCCAGCAGCCGAGCCCGGGTCAATGAGCAGTTCTTC,CASSRARVNEQFF
NA,TRBV7-2,14,NA,TRBJ1-2,TGTGCCAGCAGCTTAGTGGGGGGGAGCGATGGCTACACCTTC,CASSLVGGSDGYTF
NA,TRBV7-9,13,NA,TRBJ2-5,TGTGCCAGCAGCTTAAACCTACAAGAGACCCAGTACTTC,CASSLNLQETQYF
NA,TRBV4-2,15,NA,TRBJ2-7,TGTGCCAGCAGCCAAGAGGGCAGGGGGGTTTACGAGCAGTACTTC,CASSQEGRGVYEQYF
NA,TRBV27,14,NA,TRBJ1-2,TGTGCCAGCAGTTCATTCCCCGGGGGGTATGGCTACACCTTC,CASSSFPGGYGYTF
TRBD2,TRBV2,14,NA,TRBJ2-5,TGTGCCAGCAGTTCTGAGCGGGGGCGGGAGACCCAGTACTTC,CASSSERGRETQYF
NA,TRBV19,14,NA,TRBJ2-7,TGTGCCAGTAGTCGGGACCCCCAAGGATACGAGCAGTACTTC,CASSRDPQGYEQYF
NA,TRBV19,15,NA,TRBJ2-2,TGTGCCAGTAGCATCAGGGTGCGTGACACCGGGGAGCTGTTTTTT,CASSIRVRDTGELFF
NA,TRBV30,14,NA,TRBJ1-1,TGTGCCTGGAGCGAAAAAGGGGGGTACACTGAAGCTTTCTTT,CAWSEKGGYTEAFF
NA,TRBV7-9,17,NA,TRBJ2-5,TGTGCCAGCAGCTTAGCGCTGGCCTGGAAGGGGGTAGAGACCCAGTACTTC,CASSLALAWKGVETQYF
TRBD1,TRBV7-3,13,NA,TRBJ2-1,TGTGCCAGCAGCATAGGGGGCCAGGGTGAGCAGTTCTTC,CASSIGGQGEQFF
NA,TRBV11-2,14,NA,TRBJ2-5,TGTGCCAGCAGCCCCCCGGGATTCCAAGAGACCCAGTACTTC,CASSPPGFQETQYF
NA,TRBV7-3,16,NA,TRBJ2-1,TGTGCCAGCAGCTTACAAGGTGGAAGCTCCTACAATGAGCAGTTCTTC,CASSLQGGSSYNEQFF
TRBD1,TRBV19,11,NA,TRBJ2-7,TGTGCCAGTGGACAGGGCTACGAGCAGTACTTC,CASGQGYEQYF
TRBD1,TRBV7-8,14,NA,TRBJ1-4,TGTGCCAGCAGCCGGACAGGTCCTAATGAAAAACTGTTTTTT,CASSRTGPNEKLFF
NA,TRBV11-2,15,NA,TRBJ1-4,TGTGCCAGCAGCTTAGACCGGGGGGGAAATGAAAAACTGTTTTTT,CASSLDRGGNEKLFF
TRBD2,TRBV6-6,16,NA,TRBJ2-1,TGTGCCAGCAGTTACTATACTAGCGGGGGGGTCAATGAGCAGTTCTTC,CASSYYTSGGVNEQFF
NA,TRBV5-5,12,NA,TRBJ1-1,TGTGCCAGCAGCTTAGTAGGGAAGGGGGCTTTCTTT,CASSLVGKGAFF
NA,TRBV11-3,13,once,TRBJ1-6,TGTGCCAGCAGCTTCGGACAGTCTTCACCCCTCCACTTT,CASSFGQSSPLHF
NA,TRBV7-2,15,NA,TRBJ2-7,TGTGCCAGCAGCTTATCGACCCCAGGGGCTCCCGAGCAGTACTTC,CASSLSTPGAPEQYF
NA,TRBV6-2/TRBV6-3,15,NA,TRBJ2-7,TGTGCCAGCAGCCTCCGGGACACGAGCTCCTACGAGCAGTACTTC,CASSLRDTSSYEQYF
NA,TRBV25-1,15,NA,TRBJ2-2,TGTGCCAGCAGTATTTCTCTGGGGGGATCCGGGGAGCTGTTTTTT,CASSISLGGSGELFF
TRBD2,TRBV19,15,NA,TRBJ2-7,TGTGCCAGTAGTGCGGGACTAGCGGGGGTCTACGAGCAGTACTTC,CASSAGLAGVYEQYF
NA,TRBV14,13,NA,TRBJ1-1,TGTGCCAGCAGCCCCACAGGGAAGACTGAAGCTTTCTTT,CASSPTGKTEAFF
NA,TRBV1,14,NA,TRBJ1-6,TGCACCAGCAGCCAGGTCAGGCCCGATTCACCCCTCCACTTT,CTSSQVRPDSPLHF
NA,TRBV27,18,NA,TRBJ2-5,TGTGCCAGCAGTTTGAGCGGGCAGGGATCGGTTCCAGGAGAGACCCAGTACTTC,CASSLSGQGSVPGETQYF
NA,TRBV6-5,15,NA,TRBJ1-2,TGTGCCAGCACACTACGACCGGACAGCAACTATGGCTACACCTTC,CASTLRPDSNYGYTF
NA,TRBV9,16,NA,TRBJ2-3,TGTGCCAGCAGCGTAGGCGGGGGCCTGAGGACAGATACGCAGTATTTT,CASSVGGGLRTDTQYF
NA,TRBV6-5,14,NA,TRBJ2-2,TGTGCCAGCAGTAGGGGACACAACACCGGGGAGCTGTTTTTT,CASSRGHNTGELFF